This T cell receptor (beta chain) was observed in a study of shared clonotypes between healthy human individuals. Using immunoSEQ multiplex PCR, the repertoire was profiled, and TCRdb retains in-frame clones only, with some absent. The sample has 1,400,000 or so clones; about 98.5% are singletons. CDR3 size: 15 residues. Germline lookup yields CDR1 MNHEY and CDR2 SVGAGI. Trimming took 4 bases from V and 2 from J, leaving 13 bases between them. As concerns this clone: The antigen remains unidentified.

Study results and caveats: Investigators expected sequencing depth to affect clonotype sharing among donors. Naive subsets generally had larger estimated richness than memory subsets. Donor scarcity curtailed the genetic and exposure-history diversity represented herein. The sharing of 5% to 6.5% of naive CD4 clonotypes was seen across a few donors.

The chain links TRBV6-5 to TRBJ2-3; D may be TRBD1 (7 bases). This TCR derives from a man aged 25 to 40 in good health. The sequenced sample consisted of naive CD4+ T cells sorted from blood. The sample's subset: CD45RA+ positively selected. DNA of the CDR3: TGTGCCAGCAGTTCAGGGGGGTCAGTCACAGATACGCAGTATTTT. Its protein is CASSSGGSVTDTQYF.